This entry describes one T cell receptor (beta chain). The antigen is unknown. Patients had resection in Japan or China between the mid-2010s and the late 2010s. This record belongs to a study of immune evolution from preneoplasia to lung adenocarcinoma. About the study: HLA loss of heterozygosity: around 6.5% AIS, about 15% MIA, approximately 31% ADC, none AAH.

Study-wide results and caveats: Compared with EGFR-mutant or double wild-type lesions, KRAS-mutant nodules were more clonal. Top clone frequencies peaked in normal lung, apparently declining through invasive adenocarcinoma.

Repertoires were generated with immunoSEQ multiplex PCR, while TCRdb's copy carries only in-frame clones and drops some. The sample has some 6,100 clones, 65% to 85% seen once. CDR3 length equals 15 residues. The chain recombines TRBV21-1 with TRBJ2-5; TRBD2 is the table's D call, not checked against the DNA. TRBV21-1 is designated a pseudogene. Sequenced material: FFPE lung adenocarcinoma in situ tissue. The source is a donor older than 65 with lung adenocarcinoma. Here the CDR3 reads CASSKGGSVPGAQYF. CDR3 nucleotides: TGTGCCAGCAGCAAAGGGGGGAGTGTCCCGGGGGCCCAGTACTTC.